This note documents a single T cell receptor beta chain sequence. Its antigen is as yet unknown. TCRdb re-called the reads through MiXCR, storing one row per CDR3 protein. The sample consists of 150,000 to 200,000 distinct CDR3 sequences, 28% of them appearing once. From germline, CDR1 is DFQATT and CDR2 SNEGSKA (reference sequence). This CDR3 has 13 amino acids. The germline V and J ends were trimmed by 5 bases and 0 bases, with 9 bases remaining between them. This record belongs to a study of T cell repertoires in cytomegalovirus infection. Study details: Public signatures in TCR beta pointed to CMV infection and matching HLA type.

Regarding the study as a whole: Predominance within the ex vivo response was attributable to HLA-C-restricted CMV-specific TCR beta clonotypes. The cumulative frequency of public TCR beta families distinguished individuals who carried CMV together with the relevant HLA.

The sequenced sample consisted of PBMCs. The TCR sequence derives from a human donor in good health (CMV status not recorded). Some clones in this sample may be carry-over from other donors' samples. The chain uses TRBV20-1 and TRBJ2-3, with D possibly being TRBD1 (6 bases). The CDR3 nucleotides read TGCAGTGCTGGGGACACTAGCACAGATACGCAGTATTTT. Encoded protein: CSAGDTSTDTQYF.